This T cell receptor (beta chain) is drawn from a study of OX40 agonist ivuxolimab in advanced cancers. Study-wide context: Patients received ivuxolimab, an agonistic anti-OX40 (CD134) antibody. From roughly 20 to 90 years was the age range, with a mean of around 57 years, and approximately 84% were male. General study results and limits: The expanded peripheral T cells' antigen specificity was not determined.

V dropped 5 bases and J dropped 7 bases, with 23 bases sitting between them. The germline V gene encodes CDR1 SEHNR and CDR2 FQNEAQ (reference sequence). The CDR3 is made up of 16 amino acids. TCRdb's table, derived via immunoSEQ multiplex PCR, lists solely in-frame clones and lacks some. The sample comprises over 90,000 clones, 85% to 90% of which are singletons, and more than 5% rests with the top ten. For this clone: What it binds is not known.

The chain carries TRBV7-9 and TRBJ1-2; tentative D call: TRBD1 (5 bases). Source: CD4+ or CD8+ T cells sorted from blood, taken in a trial of the OX40 agonist ivuxolimab. The sequence was obtained from an adult with an advanced solid tumor such as melanoma, head and neck, liver or kidney cancer. This CDR3 is CASSQAGTTISGGYTF. The CDR3 coding sequence is TGTGCCAGCAGCCAAGCCGGGACCACAATTTCTGGTGGCTACACCTTC.